Reported below is one T cell receptor (beta chain). TCRdb passed the PCR reads through MiXCR, listing each CDR3 protein once. The table lists around 480,000 distinct CDR3 sequences, 20% to 25% of them singletons, with about 0.84% in the top ten. The source of the sample is a study of molecular identifiers for immune sequencing clone quantification. V was clipped by 4 bases and J by 5 bases; unmatched bases: 7. The CDR3 extends over 13 amino acids. The germline V gene encodes CDR1 GTSNPN and CDR2 SVGIG (reference sequence). It was from approximately 22,000 to 940,000 sorted cells, with 10%, 30% or 50% RNA, that naive CD8 libraries came. When naive CD8 T cells were sorted, they were gated as CD8+CD4-CCR7+CD45RA+.

The receptor was derived from a human donor in good health. Some libraries in this study had Jurkat cell RNA spiked in. The sample was naive CD8+ T cells from blood, with Jurkat cell RNA spiked in. Indicated subset: FACS-sorted CD8+CD4-CCR7+CD45RA+ naive T cells. The chain links TRBV30 to TRBJ2-7, with TRBD2 matching 8 bases. Here the CDR3 reads CAWTPTGGDEQYF. Here the CDR3 DNA reads TGTGCCTGGACTCCAACCGGGGGGGACGAGCAGTACTTC.